The 27 T cell receptor beta chains presented below share a single source sample, sequenced in a study of blood T cell repertoires in COVID-19. Generated by immunoSEQ multiplex PCR, the TCRdb table keeps only in-frame clones and is missing some. This table has roughly 250,000 clones, 70% to 90% appearing once. The sample taken for sequencing was peripheral blood. The receptors derive from a human donor with COVID-19, enrolled during active disease. The donor label of this sample is uncertain.

As DNA, the CDR3 is TGCGCCAGCAGCCAAGATGGCCCTAGCGGGAGCTACGAGCAGTACTTC. It encodes CASSQDGPSGSYEQYF. The chain carries TRBV4-3 and TRBJ2-7; 10 bases map to TRBD2. With 0 bases clipped from V and 3 bases from J, the junction kept 5 bases outside the gene matches. Germline V lookup: CDR1 LGHNA, CDR2 YSLEER. This CDR3 has 16 residues.

The genes are TRBV19 and TRBJ2-3, with a possible D match to TRBD2 (5 bases). The ends were cut back, 4 bases at V and 0 bases at J, with 11 bases in the middle. This CDR3 contains 15 residues. Germline CDR1 and CDR2: LNHDA and SQIVND (reference sequence). This CDR3 reads CASSTGGPSTDTQYF. CDR3 nucleotide sequence: TGTGCCAGTAGTACCGGAGGCCCTAGCACAGATACGCAGTATTTT.

In this sample, this clone turned up a few times. The chain couples TRBV28 to TRBJ2-7, with D possibly being TRBD1 (5 bases). The CDR3 runs to 15 residues. Germline lookup yields CDR1 MDHEN and CDR2 SYDVKM. Trimming cost V 5 bases and J 3 bases, with 17 bases left between them. The DNA for the CDR3 is TGTGCCAGCAGTCCAACTCAGGGTATGAGCTACGAGCAGTACTTC. It specifies CASSPTQGMSYEQYF. The entire variable domain, with the rest obtained from reference TRBV28 and TRBJ2-7, is as follows: DVKVTQSSRYLVKRTGEKVFLECVQDMDHENMFWYRQDPGLGLRLIYFSYDVKMKEKGDIPEGYSVSREKKERFSLILESASTNQTSMYLCASSPTQGMSYEQYFGPGTRLTVT.

The chain has TRBV28 and TRBJ2-7, with TRBD1 matching over 9 bases. The germline gives CDR1 MDHEN, CDR2 SYDVKM. The CDR3 has 13 amino acids. J gave up 5 bases and V 10 bases, and 9 bases lay outside the gene matches. CDR3 in amino acids: CANRKQGADEQYF. In nucleotides, the CDR3 is TGTGCCAACAGAAAACAGGGGGCTGACGAGCAGTACTTC.

V is TRBV7-2 and J is TRBJ2-5; TRBD2 aligns across 10 bases. The V segment lost 6 bases and the J segment 1 base; nucleotides outside the gene matches: 5. Germline CDR1 and CDR2: SGHTA and FQGNSA. CDR3 length equals 15 residues. CDR3 in amino acids: CASRLRLAGQETQYF. The CDR3 coding sequence is TGTGCCAGCAGACTTCGACTAGCGGGCCAAGAGACCCAGTACTTC.

As concerns this clone: The identical CDR3 is also encoded by other nucleotide sequences in the sample. The J gene is TRBJ1-6, the V gene TRBV5-1; TRBD1 aligns across 9 bases. The CDR3 consists of 15 residues. In germline, CDR1 is SGHRS, CDR2 YFSETQ. V lost 4 bases, J lost 4 bases, and 3 bases stayed unmatched. CDR3: CASSLGTGYNSPLHF. The DNA of the CDR3 is TGCGCCAGCAGCCTGGGGACAGGGTATAATTCACCCCTCCACTTT.

The chain carries TRBV10-2 and TRBJ2-1; a weak D match, TRBD2 (5 bases). Trimming removed 6 bases at V and 0 bases at J, with 18 bases between. Germline CDR1 WSHSY, CDR2 SAAADI. The CDR3 contains 17 residues. In DNA, the CDR3 is TGCGCCAGCAGAGGTTTCTCTAGCCTAAGCTCCTACAATGAGCAGTTCTTC. Amino acids: CASRGFSSLSSYNEQFF.

This clone was recorded once. The chain uses TRBV5-4 and TRBJ2-1; TRBD2 is a possible D gene (5 bases). CDR3 length: 16 residues. Germline V lookup: CDR1 SGHNT, CDR2 YYREEE (reference sequence). V was shortened by 4 bases and J by 7 bases, with 21 bases between the two germline ends. Here the CDR3 DNA reads TGTGCCAGCAGCCCAGAGGGTTCGGACCCGGGGAATGAGCAGTTCTTC. This translates into CASSPEGSDPGNEQFF. Drawing the rest from reference TRBV5-4 and TRBJ2-1, the complete variable domain is ETGVTQSPTHLIKTRGQQVTLRCSSQSGHNTVSWYQQALGQGPQFIFQYYREEENGRGNFPPRFSGLQFPNYSSELNVNALELDDSALYLCASSPEGSDPGNEQFFGPGTRLTVL.

This clone was detected many times. The V gene is TRBV24-1, the J gene TRBJ2-2, with D hard to call. The CDR3 covers 15 residues. Between the trimmed V and J ends, which lost 5 bases and 0 bases, there was a span of 9 bases. The V gene's germline CDR1 is KGHDR and CDR2 SFDVKD. The CDR3 protein is CATSGASTNTGELFF. The CDR3 nucleotides are TGTGCCACCAGTGGGGCATCCACGAACACCGGGGAGCTGTTTTTT.

This clone was detected only a few times. This chain joins TRBV27 and TRBJ2-2; TRBD2 matches 7 bases. The length of the CDR3 is 16 residues. V was pared by 1 base and J by 2 bases, with 4 bases of the junction left unmatched. Looked up from germline, CDR1 is MNHEY and CDR2 is SMNVEV (reference sequence). The CDR3 DNA is TGTGCCAGCAGTTTATGGGGGGGGATTAACACCGGGGAGCTGTTTTTT. It translates to CASSLWGGINTGELFF.

CDR3 protein: CASSRRTSGSWEQYF. CDR3 DNA sequence: TGTGCCAGCAGTCGGAGGACTAGCGGGAGCTGGGAGCAGTACTTC. The chain recombines TRBV6-2 or TRBV6-3 with TRBJ2-7; 13 bases are shared with TRBD2. The V gene's germline CDR1 is MNHEY and CDR2 SVGEGT. The CDR3 totals 15 residues. V dropped 5 bases and J dropped 7; count of bases not matched to a gene: 8.

The chain couples TRBV27 to TRBJ2-7, with D unresolved. Per the germline V gene, CDR1 is MNHEY and CDR2 is SMNVEV (reference sequence). With 5 bases removed from V and 2 bases from J, the gap between germline ends came to 4 bases. The CDR3 runs to 11 residues. CDR3 residues: CASSGAYEQYF. The DNA for the CDR3 is TGTGCCAGCAGTGGAGCCTACGAGCAGTACTTC.

The rearrangement uses TRBV7-9 and TRBJ1-4; possibly TRBD1 for D (5 bases). CDR1 is SEHNR and CDR2 is FQNEAQ in the germline V gene (reference sequence). The CDR3 is 15 residues long. Trimming left V 5 bases short and J 0 bases short, with 10 bases between. CDR3 residues: CASSTLTATNEKLFF. DNA of the CDR3: TGTGCCAGCAGCACACTGACAGCAACTAATGAAAAACTGTTTTTT. The full variable domain, rest sourced from reference TRBV7-9 and TRBJ1-4, is DTGVSQNPRHKITKRGQNVTFRCDPISEHNRLYWYRQTLGQGPEFLTYFQNEAQLEKSRLLSDRFSAERPKGSFSTLEIQRTEQGDSAMYLCASSTLTATNEKLFFGSGTQLSVL.

The chain employs TRBV7-2 and TRBJ2-3; 9 bases align to TRBD2. Losses at the gene ends were 4 bases for V and 2 bases for J; bases not matched to a gene: 4. The CDR3 contains 15 residues. CDR1 is SGHTA, CDR2 FQGNSA, per germline. For the CDR3, the DNA is TGTGCCAGCAGCTCCCGACTAGCGGACACAGATACGCAGTATTTT. Its translation is CASSSRLADTDTQYF.

The chain has TRBV4-3 and TRBJ2-1; D may be TRBD1 (5 bases). This CDR3 has 15 amino acids. Trimming took off 4 bases at V and 0 bases at J, with 10 bases between the two ends. Germline CDR1 is LGHNA and CDR2 is YSLEER. The CDR3, as DNA: TGCGCCAGCAGCCCCCGCAGGGACTCCTACAATGAGCAGTTCTTC. Its protein is CASSPRRDSYNEQFF.

This rearrangement joins TRBV6-5 to TRBJ1-6; a weak D match, TRBD1 (5 bases). V lost 5 bases and J lost 5, with 13 bases in between. The germline V gene has CDR1 MNHEY and CDR2 SVGAGI. The CDR3 loop spans 15 amino acids. In DNA, the CDR3 is TGTGCCAGCAGTCAGTCCAGGGTGGATAATTCACCCCTCCACTTT. Translation gives CASSQSRVDNSPLHF.

V gene TRBV6-6 combines with J gene TRBJ2-3, with 8 bases identical to TRBD1. Germline values: CDR1 MNHNY, CDR2 SVGAGI (reference sequence). The CDR3 sequence is 13 residues long. V lost 6 bases and J lost 6; bases outside the gene matches: 5. The CDR3 sequence is CASSQDRDDTQYF. In nucleotides, the CDR3 is TGTGCCAGCAGCCAGGACAGGGACGATACGCAGTATTTT.

The V call is TRBV28, the J call TRBJ1-5, with 7 bases lining up with TRBD1. J lost 8 bases, V lost 7 bases, and 8 bases had no gene match. Germline values: CDR1 MDHEN, CDR2 SYDVKM. The CDR3 has 13 amino acids. Here the CDR3 reads CASTLKGAEPQHF. DNA of the CDR3: TGTGCCAGCACCTTAAAGGGGGCCGAGCCCCAGCATTTT.

V is TRBV19 and J is TRBJ1-1; 9 bases fit TRBD1. J lost 0 bases, V lost 8 bases, and 7 bases had no gene match. Germline lookup yields CDR1 LNHDA and CDR2 SQIVND (reference sequence). The CDR3 is 15 amino acids. CDR3 sequence: CASRTGGPMNTEAFF. As DNA, the CDR3 is TGTGCCAGTCGAACAGGGGGCCCAATGAACACTGAAGCTTTCTTT.

This chain links TRBV19 with TRBJ1-1, with D tentatively TRBD1 (5 bases). The CDR3 length is 17 residues. Trimming shortened V by 1 base and J by 3 bases, and 18 bases separated the two germline ends. Germline assignment: CDR1 LNHDA and CDR2 SQIVND (reference sequence). The CDR3 DNA reads as TGTGCCAGTAGTATAGGAGGCGGGGTAAGGGGCCACACTGAAGCTTTCTTT. This translates into CASSIGGGVRGHTEAFF.

This clone was counted a few times. The same CDR3 also results from other DNA sequences found in this sample. The gene calls are TRBV28 and TRBJ2-5; D call uncertain. The CDR3 is 13 residues long. CDR1 is MDHEN and CDR2 is SYDVKM in the germline V gene. The germline V and J ends were trimmed by 2 bases and 4 bases, with 8 bases remaining between them. The CDR3 DNA follows: TGTGCCAGCAGTTTACCTTCTAGAGAGACCCAGTACTTC. This sequence encodes CASSLPSRETQYF.

The gene calls are TRBV6-1 and TRBJ2-1; 7 nucleotides match TRBD2. V was clipped by 1 base and J by 15 bases; unmatched bases: 9. The CDR3 has 13 amino acids. CDR1 is MNHNS, CDR2 SASEGT, per germline. The CDR3 DNA is TGTGCCAGCAGTGAAGAGTCGAACGGGAGGTCGTTCTTC. Residues: CASSEESNGRSFF.

This rearrangement joins TRBV5-4 to TRBJ1-1, with 9 nucleotides matching TRBD1. Germline V gene sequence: CDR1 SGHNT, CDR2 YYREEE (reference sequence). The ends lost 4 bases at V and 2 bases at J; junction bases unmatched: 3. The length of the CDR3 is 14 residues. The CDR3 nucleotides are TGTGCCAGCAGCGCGGACAGGGGAAACACTGAAGCTTTCTTT. Encoded protein: CASSADRGNTEAFF. The full variable domain, completed using reference TRBV5-4 and TRBJ1-1, is ETGVTQSPTHLIKTRGQQVTLRCSSQSGHNTVSWYQQALGQGPQFIFQYYREEENGRGNFPPRFSGLQFPNYSSELNVNALELDDSALYLCASSADRGNTEAFFGQGTRLTVV.

This rearrangement joins TRBV5-1 to TRBJ2-2; 9 nucleotides line up with TRBD2. The junction had 6 bases not matched to a gene; V was cut back by 4 bases and J by 5 bases. This CDR3 is built from 15 residues. Germline V gene data show CDR1 as SGHRS and CDR2 as YFSETQ. The CDR3 DNA reads as TGCGCCAGCAGCCTTAGCGGGAGAGAAACCGGGGAGCTGTTTTTT. Translated: CASSLSGRETGELFF.

V is TRBV5-1 and J is TRBJ2-7, with 11 bases fitting TRBD2. The germline V gene encodes CDR1 SGHRS and CDR2 YFSETQ. Trimming cost V 3 bases and J 4 bases; bases outside gene matches: 6. This CDR3 is 15 amino acids long. CDR3 sequence reads: CASSWGLADGYEQYF. CDR3 sequence (DNA): TGCGCCAGCAGCTGGGGACTAGCGGACGGGTACGAGCAGTACTTC.

This clone was seen a single time. This rearrangement joins TRBV5-5 to TRBJ1-4, with D perhaps TRBD1 (5 bases). The CDR3 totals 16 residues. With 0 bases removed from V and 8 bases from J, the gap between germline ends came to 17 bases. Germline lookup yields CDR1 SGHKS and CDR2 YYEKEE (reference sequence). CDR3: CASSLGWGREVEKLFF. In DNA form, the CDR3 reads TGTGCCAGCAGCTTGGGATGGGGCAGGGAGGTAGAAAAACTGTTTTTT.

The chain has TRBV6-6 and TRBJ1-2; tentatively, D is TRBD1 (6 bases). Germline V gives CDR1 MNHNY, CDR2 SVGAGI (reference sequence). Between the trimmed V and J ends, which lost 0 bases and 4 bases, there was a span of 15 bases. The CDR3 has 16 residues. The CDR3 here is CASSYSGTIPSYGYTF. CDR3 DNA: TGTGCCAGCAGTTACTCCGGGACAATCCCCTCCTATGGCTACACCTTC.